The rows below give T cell receptor beta chains drawn from one sample of a study of OX40 agonist ivuxolimab in advanced cancers. Sequenced by immunoSEQ multiplex PCR; TCRdb stores in-frame clones only, minus some. The sample includes about 53,000 clones, 84% seen only once; the top ten take about 4.5%. This specimen was CD4+ or CD8+ T cells sorted from blood, taken in a trial of the OX40 agonist ivuxolimab. The receptors were gathered from an adult with an advanced solid tumor such as melanoma, head and neck, liver or kidney cancer. Each CDR3 is given with its conserved first and last residue. D genes are given only for firm matches. The size entry is marked missing in some rows and otherwise reads once, few, many or a size class.

v_gene,abundance,d_gene,j_gene,CDR3nt,CDR3aa
TRBV5-6,-,-,TRBJ2-7,TGTGCCAGCAGCCAGGGGGGGCTAGCGGGTTGGGAATACTACGAGCAGTACTTC,CASSQGGLAGWEYYEQYF
TRBV6-6,-,-,TRBJ2-3,TGTGCCAGCAGTCCGAGGAATTTAGAGGGTACGCAGTATTTT,CASSPRNLEGTQYF
TRBV11-2,-,-,TRBJ2-7,TGTGCCAGCAGCCCCGGGAATGTGGACGAGCAGTACTTC,CASSPGNVDEQYF
TRBV7-3,few,-,TRBJ1-2,TGTGCCAGCAGCTTAAGAGGGGATAACACCTTC,CASSLRGDNTF
TRBV28,-,TRBD1,TRBJ1-6,TGTGCCAGCAGTTCAGACAGGGGGCAGAATTCACCCCTCCACTTT,CASSSDRGQNSPLHF
TRBV6-6,-,TRBD1,TRBJ1-1,TGTGCCAGCAGTCACAGGGGTGACACTGAAGCTTTCTTT,CASSHRGDTEAFF
TRBV5-1,-,-,TRBJ2-5,TGCGCCAGCAGCTTGAGGGATGAGCAGTACTTC,CASSLRDEQYF
TRBV4-2,-,TRBD2,TRBJ2-1,TGTGCCAGCAGCCAAGATCCCCGGCTAGCGGGAGGCAATGAGCAGTTCTTC,CASSQDPRLAGGNEQFF
TRBV19,-,-,TRBJ2-2,TGTGCCAGTAGTATTCCCGGGAGATCGAACACCGGGGAGCTGTTTTTT,CASSIPGRSNTGELFF
TRBV5-4,-,-,TRBJ2-5,TGTGCCAGCAGCCCGCGAGACTTCCAAGAGACCCAGTACTTC,CASSPRDFQETQYF
TRBV4-3,-,-,TRBJ2-7,TGCGCCAGCAGCCAAGAGTCCGTGGGGAGCTCCTACGAGCAGTACTTC,CASSQESVGSSYEQYF
TRBV6-5,-,-,TRBJ1-2,TGTGCCAGCAGTTATCTCGGACGTAACTATGGCTACACCTTC,CASSYLGRNYGYTF
TRBV5-5,-,TRBD1,TRBJ1-1,TGTGCCAGCAGCTTGGGGGACAGGGGGGTGAGCACTGAAGCTTTCTTT,CASSLGDRGVSTEAFF
TRBV5-1,-,-,TRBJ2-1,TGCGCCAGCAGCTTGGCGGTGCGGTTAAGCTCCTACAATGAGCAGTTCTTC,CASSLAVRLSSYNEQFF
TRBV10-2,-,TRBD1,TRBJ1-4,TGCGCCAGCAGAGCCCCGGACAGGGTTCGCGAAAAACTGTTTTTT,CASRAPDRVREKLFF
TRBV5-6,-,-,TRBJ1-2,TGTGCCAGCAGCTTGTTCAACGGGTTGGGCTTCTATGGCTACACCTTC,CASSLFNGLGFYGYTF
TRBV15,once,-,TRBJ2-3,TGTGCCGCTCGCAGGGACACAGATACGCAGTATTTT,CAARRDTDTQYF
TRBV28,-,TRBD2,TRBJ2-1,TGTGCCAGCAGTATACTAGCGGGAGTGAATAATGAGCAGTTCTTC,CASSILAGVNNEQFF
TRBV27,-,-,TRBJ2-5,TGTGCCAGCCGGACCCTGGGGGAGGAGACCCAGTACTTC,CASRTLGEETQYF
TRBV5-1,-,-,TRBJ2-1,TGCGCCAGCAGCTTCCTAGAGGGGTTTAATGAGCAGTTCTTC,CASSFLEGFNEQFF
TRBV10-1,-,-,TRBJ2-1,TGCGCCAGCACGGACCGCTACAATGAGCAGTTCTTC,CASTDRYNEQFF
TRBV2,-,-,TRBJ2-5,TGTGCCAGCAGTGAAGCTGGGGTGGGAGAGACCCAGTACTTC,CASSEAGVGETQYF
TRBV29-1,-,TRBD2,TRBJ2-7,TGCAGCGTTGGGACTAGCGGCTCCTACGAGCAGTACTTC,CSVGTSGSYEQYF
TRBV10-3,few,-,TRBJ2-3,TGTGCCATCTCTCCCGGCGGGAGCACAGATACGCAGTATTTT,CAISPGGSTDTQYF
TRBV5-5,-,TRBD1,TRBJ1-3,TGTGCCAGCAGCTGGGACAGAACGGGAATAGCGGGAAACACCATATATTTT,CASSWDRTGIAGNTIYF
TRBV18,-,-,TRBJ1-1,TGTGCCAGCTCACCAACAGAAGGGTACACTGAAGCTTTCTTT,CASSPTEGYTEAFF
TRBV19,-,TRBD2,TRBJ2-3,TGTGCCAGTAGTAGACTAGCGGGAGCTAGCACAGATACGCAGTATTTT,CASSRLAGASTDTQYF
TRBV6-5,once,-,TRBJ2-2,TGTGCCAGCAGTGGGTTCAGGAGATCCACCGGGGAGCTGTTTTTT,CASSGFRRSTGELFF
TRBV28,-,TRBD1,TRBJ1-2,TGTGCCAGCAGGAAACAGGGGGCGCAGGTAGCCTCTATGCTCTATGGCTACACCTTC,CASRKQGAQVASMLYGYTF
TRBV5-8,-,-,TRBJ2-7,TGTGCCAGCAGCTTGGTGGCGGTCACCTACGAGCAGTACTTC,CASSLVAVTYEQYF
TRBV27,-,TRBD1,TRBJ2-2,TGTGCCAGCAGTTTATCGAGTTGGGGGACAGGGAACACCGGGGAGCTGTTTTTT,CASSLSSWGTGNTGELFF
TRBV1,-,-,TRBJ2-1,TGCACCCCCGCCGTACTAGCGGGTTACAATGAGCAGTTCTTC,CTPAVLAGYNEQFF
TRBV7-7,-,-,TRBJ2-2,TGTGCCAGCAGCAAGGACAGAAACACCGGGGAGCTGTTTTTT,CASSKDRNTGELFF
TRBV28,-,-,TRBJ2-7,TGTGCCAGCAGGTACAGCACCCCCCCCTACGAGCAGTACTTC,CASRYSTPPYEQYF
TRBV7-2,-,TRBD2,TRBJ2-1,TGTGCCAGCAGCTTAGGGGCCCCTCTAGCGGGAGCTCCTGAGCAGTTCTTC,CASSLGAPLAGAPEQFF